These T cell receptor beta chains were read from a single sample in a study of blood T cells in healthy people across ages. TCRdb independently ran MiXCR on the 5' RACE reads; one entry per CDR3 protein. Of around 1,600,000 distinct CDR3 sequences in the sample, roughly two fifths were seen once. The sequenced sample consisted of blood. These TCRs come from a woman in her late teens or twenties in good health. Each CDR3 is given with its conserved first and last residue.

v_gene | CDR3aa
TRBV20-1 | CSARPTSADWNEQFF
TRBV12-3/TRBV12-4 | CATWQAGGSTDTQYF
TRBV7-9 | CASRRGGFGEQYF
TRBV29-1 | CSVHSSGYGSYEQYF
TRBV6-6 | CASSYYPTSGTNEQFF
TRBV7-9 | CASSFTGGLSYNEQYF
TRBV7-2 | CASSLALLPVHEQFF
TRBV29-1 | CSVLAIGSEQYF
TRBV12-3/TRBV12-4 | CASSFADMGDEQFF
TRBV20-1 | CSTTKLAGGADTQYF
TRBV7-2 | CASSLVWGTEAFF
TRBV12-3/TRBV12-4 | CASSFSGSRTEAFF
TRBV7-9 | CASSLDGGVSPLHF
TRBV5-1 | CASSLFSGGQETQYF
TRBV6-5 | CASSSRGTSSYEQYF
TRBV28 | CASSLWVTDNEQFF
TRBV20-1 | CSARDRLDEETQYF
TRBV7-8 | CASSLVRVAGIDNEQYF
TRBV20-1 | CSAIRASRGTDTQYF
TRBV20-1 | CSASAREGVGYTF
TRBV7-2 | CASSYRDRLVGNQPQHF
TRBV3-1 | CASSFTSGYLNEQFF
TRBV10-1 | CASSDRDRGPWNEQFF
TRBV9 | CASSPTGTPLSPLHF
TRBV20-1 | CSASTVVGYTF
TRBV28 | CASSPALGQKLREQYF
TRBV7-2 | CASSLAQGNVEKLFF
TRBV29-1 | CSVGPRGRDNEQYF
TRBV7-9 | CASSLRTTNEKLFF
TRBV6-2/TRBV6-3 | CASRGTSEETQYF
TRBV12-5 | CASGRGYPDTQYF
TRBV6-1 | CASSAIDYGYTF
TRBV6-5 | CASSYSMLAGGPYEQYF
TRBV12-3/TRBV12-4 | CASSGARARTQYF
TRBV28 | CTSSSPRAVKYEQYF
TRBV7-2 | CASSMGQLAGETQYF
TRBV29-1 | CSVEDPAPTGVGYTF
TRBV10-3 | CAIQSPISAYNEQFF
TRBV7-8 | CASSLGLGLLPMNTEAFF
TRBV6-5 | CASSYSGLAGYNEQYF
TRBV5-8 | CASKRRRTTDTQYF
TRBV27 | CASSLVPNYEQYF
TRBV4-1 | CASSSRDSNTEAFF
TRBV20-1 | CSAKDPGQGRFETQYF
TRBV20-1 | CSARDIGRRPYEQYF
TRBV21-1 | CASSNPRAESSYEQYF
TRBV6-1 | CASRPGLRGIAIYEQYF
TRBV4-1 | CASSPLRQGSYEQYF
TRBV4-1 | CASSQLTRIGETQYF
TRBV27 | CASSVGPLLGYTF
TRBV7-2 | CASSLNQGRDGYTF
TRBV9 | CASSVDVSGRWNEQFF
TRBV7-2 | CASSLGPPVRGYNEQFF
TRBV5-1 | CASSFLGMDTQYF
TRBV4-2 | CASSQDRSSGGASYNEQFF
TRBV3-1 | CASSLAGISSPQYF
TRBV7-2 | CASSSHTGQGFQPQHF
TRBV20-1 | CSARAGQGLTEAFF